One sample yielded the 9 T cell receptor beta chains listed below, sequenced in a study of T-cell memory formation after mild COVID-19. MiXCR, run by TCRdb on the 5' RACE reads, gives a single entry per CDR3 protein. Of 50,000 or so distinct CDR3 sequences in the sample, about 30% were seen once. The sequenced sample consisted of PBMCs or a T cell subset sorted from them (not recorded which). Source of these receptors: a man between 18 and 35 years old who had mild COVID-19 (a few samples of this study predate the infection). Cell type and time point are not known.

This chain links TRBV11-2 with TRBJ1-1; D unclear. The CDR3 extends over 13 amino acids. From germline, CDR1 is SGHAT and CDR2 FQNNGV. V lost 4 bases, J lost 7 bases, and 13 bases lay in between. The CDR3 DNA follows: TGTGCCAGCAGCTCATCGTGGAGGAGTGAAGCTTTCTTT. As protein: CASSSSWRSEAFF.

The chain links TRBV30 to TRBJ2-6; D ambiguous. Germline V gene data show CDR1 as GTSNPN and CDR2 as SVGIG (reference sequence). The CDR3 consists of 15 residues. V lost 4 bases to trimming and J lost 0 bases, with 10 bases between them. CDR3 amino acids: CAWMFDDSGANVLTF. The CDR3 nucleotides read TGTGCCTGGATGTTCGATGACTCTGGGGCCAACGTCCTGACTTTC.

The count of this clonotype is one. The chain uses TRBV4-1 and TRBJ2-3; TRBD2 is a possible D gene (6 bases). The CDR3 covers 14 residues. Per germline, CDR1 MGHRA and CDR2 YSYEKL. V was clipped by 4 bases and J by 4 bases, with 12 bases between them. CDR3 residues: CASSLSSGADTQYF. The DNA for the CDR3 is TGCGCCAGCAGCCTAAGTAGCGGTGCAGATACGCAGTATTTT.

This chain connects TRBV7-2 to TRBJ2-5; either TRBD1 or TRBD2 may supply D (5 bases each). Germline CDR1 reads SGHTA; CDR2 reads FQGNSA. This CDR3 comprises 16 residues. The ends were cut back, 0 bases at V and 3 bases at J, with 14 bases in the middle. CDR3 region: CASSLAAGTRKETQYF. CDR3 in DNA: TGTGCCAGCAGCTTAGCCGCCGGGACGCGTAAAGAGACCCAGTACTTC.

This clonotype has just a few counts. The chain joins TRBV10-3 to TRBJ2-3; TRBD2 is a possible D gene (5 bases). The CDR3 loop spans 15 amino acids. V was clipped by 0 bases and J by 1 base, with 8 bases between them. Germline V gives CDR1 ENHRY, CDR2 SYGVKD. In DNA, the CDR3 is TGTGCCATCAGTGAGTCGAGGCGGGGCACAGATACGCAGTATTTT. Translation: CAISESRRGTDTQYF.

The rearrangement uses TRBV29-1 and TRBJ2-3; D not resolved. Trimming pared 4 bases from V and 5 bases from J, leaving 4 bases between. From germline, CDR1 is SQVTM and CDR2 ANQGSEA. The CDR3 extends over 10 amino acids. The CDR3 DNA is TGCAGCGTTGGGCAAGATACGCAGTATTTT. Protein: CSVGQDTQYF.

The table lists this clonotype with a few counts. The chain carries TRBV15 and TRBJ2-1, with a possible D match to TRBD1 (5 bases). The CDR3 spans 13 residues. Germline V gives CDR1 LNHNV, CDR2 YYDKDF (reference sequence). V lost 0 bases to trimming and J lost 15 bases, with 15 bases between them. As DNA, the CDR3 is TGTGCCACCAGCAGAGATCGACAGAACCCCCTGTTCTTC. Its translation is CATSRDRQNPLFF.

J is TRBJ1-1 and V is TRBV12-3 or TRBV12-4; a possible D gene is TRBD1 (5 bases). Trimming removed 3 bases at V and 0 bases at J, with 11 bases between. The CDR3 consists of 15 residues. The CDR3 DNA reads TGTGCCAGCAGTTTCACCGGGACTTTGAACACTGAAGCTTTCTTT. Protein sequence: CASSFTGTLNTEAFF.

This clonotype was counted ten times or more. The chain couples TRBV6-5 to TRBJ1-1; D is unresolved. The CDR3 runs 13 residues. Germline CDR1 is MNHEY and CDR2 is SVGAGI. V was clipped by 2 bases and J by 1 base, with 5 bases between them. The DNA of the CDR3 is TGTGCCAGCAGTTACAGGACGAACACTGAAGCTTTCTTT. It is translated as CASSYRTNTEAFF.